Below are 18 T cell receptor beta chains sequenced from a single sample in a study of blood T cell repertoires in COVID-19. Here immunoSEQ multiplex PCR was the method, and the copy in TCRdb shows in-frame clones only, minus some. The table includes approximately 230,000 clones, around 82% detected once. Sequencing used peripheral blood. The source is a woman aged 80 or over with active or convalescent COVID-19.

The chain uses TRBV30 and TRBJ2-1, with D hard to call. Germline V lookup: CDR1 GTSNPN, CDR2 SVGIG (reference sequence). V was shortened by 4 bases and J by 4 bases, with 8 bases between the two germline ends. This CDR3 region has 12 residues. The CDR3 coding sequence is TGTGCCTGGACGCGGCAGTACAATGAGCAGTTCTTC. Translation: CAWTRQYNEQFF.

This clone was seen more than once but under ten times. The CDR3 nucleotides are TGTGCCAGCAGCGTAGCGTCTAGCGGGTACAATGAGCAGTTCTTC. Protein: CASSVASSGYNEQFF. The rearrangement links TRBV9 to TRBJ2-1; the match to TRBD2 covers 8 bases. Germline V gene lookup returns CDR1 SGDLS and CDR2 YYNGEE. The V and J ends lost 0 bases and 4 bases, in that order; junction bases with no gene match: 3. The CDR3 length is 15 residues.

The chain combines TRBV5-1 with TRBJ2-1, with 11 bases matching TRBD1. The ends lost 3 bases at V and 8 bases at J; junction bases unmatched: 7. The germline V gene has CDR1 SGHRS and CDR2 YFSETQ. The CDR3 sequence is 15 residues long. The CDR3 here is CASSSLDRGRDEQFF. The CDR3 nucleotides are TGCGCCAGCAGCTCCCTGGACAGGGGGCGCGATGAGCAGTTCTTC.

Only one count was recorded for this clone. The V gene is TRBV19, the J gene TRBJ2-1; 10 positions agree with TRBD1. V lost 3 bases and J lost 8; bases outside the gene matches: 7. Germline CDR1 LNHDA, CDR2 SQIVND (reference sequence). The CDR3 spans 15 residues. CDR3 region: CASSIRDRGTHEQFF. The DNA of the CDR3 is TGTGCCAGTAGTATTAGGGACAGGGGTACGCATGAGCAGTTCTTC.

A single count supports this clone. The chain combines TRBV19 with TRBJ2-7; 9 bases are a match to TRBD2. This CDR3 contains 14 residues. V was clipped by 3 bases and J by 4 bases; unmatched bases: 4. Germline V gene sequence: CDR1 LNHDA, CDR2 SQIVND (reference sequence). This chain's CDR3 is CASSMTSGTYEQYF. In DNA, the CDR3 is TGTGCCAGTAGTATGACTAGCGGCACATACGAGCAGTACTTC.

The CDR3 region has the DNA TGCAGCGGAGTCTACAATGAGCAGTTCTTC. Protein sequence: CSGVYNEQFF. The chain is built from TRBV29-1 and TRBJ2-1; D unclear. Germline values: CDR1 SQVTM, CDR2 ANQGSEA. The CDR3 spans 10 residues. V lost 7 bases, J lost 3 bases, and 4 bases lay in between.

This clone was recorded a few times. V usage is TRBV6-5 and J usage is TRBJ1-5, with 7 bases lining up with TRBD1. J lost 2 bases, V lost 6 bases, and 4 bases had no gene match. The CDR3 is made up of 14 amino acids. Germline-derived CDR1 and CDR2 are MNHEY and SVGAGI. CDR3: CASRRTGRNQPQHF. The CDR3 DNA reads as TGTGCCAGCAGACGGACAGGTCGCAATCAGCCCCAGCATTTT.

This clone has a single count. The J gene is TRBJ2-3, the V gene TRBV2; no firm D call. This CDR3 is built from 15 residues. The V end was cut by 4 bases, the J end by 4 bases, with 15 bases between. The germline V gene has CDR1 SNHLY and CDR2 FYNNEI. The CDR3 DNA follows: TGTGCCAGCAGTGTTAACGGTTTTAGTGCAGATACGCAGTATTTT. It is translated as CASSVNGFSADTQYF.

This sequence joins TRBV2 and TRBJ1-6, with D possibly being TRBD1 (5 bases). Trimming took 7 bases from V and 6 from J, leaving 16 bases between them. Per the germline V gene, CDR1 is SNHLY and CDR2 is FYNNEI. This CDR3 contains 15 residues. The CDR3 here is CASKGSWEGNSPLHF. CDR3 coding DNA: TGTGCCAGCAAGGGGTCTTGGGAGGGTAATTCACCCCTCCACTTT.

The chain carries TRBV27 and TRBJ1-4; D might be TRBD1 (6 bases). V lost 4 bases and J 6 bases, leaving 15 bases between the germline ends. CDR3 size: 15 residues. Germline CDR1 is MNHEY and CDR2 is SMNVEV (reference sequence). CDR3 loop: CASSYVSAGDEKLFF. Here the CDR3 DNA reads TGTGCCAGCAGTTACGTCTCGGCAGGGGATGAAAAACTGTTTTTT.

This chain uses TRBV4-1 with TRBJ2-7; D gene unclear. V dropped 0 bases and J dropped 6 bases, with 12 bases sitting between them. Germline V gene data show CDR1 as MGHRA and CDR2 as YSYEKL. This CDR3 contains 14 residues. CDR3 DNA sequence: TGCGCCAGCAGCCAAGATTGGAGAGGAACCGAGCAGTACTTC. Encoded protein: CASSQDWRGTEQYF.

The CDR3 spells CASSLSWQYGYTF. The CDR3 nucleotides are TGTGCCAGCAGTTTATCGTGGCAGTATGGCTACACCTTC. V and J are TRBV28 and TRBJ1-2; D is unclear. Trimming removed 1 base from V and 5 bases from J, with 8 bases in between. Germline V gene data show CDR1 as MDHEN and CDR2 as SYDVKM. The CDR3 is 13 amino acids.

The gene calls are TRBV27 and TRBJ1-2, with 7 nucleotides matching TRBD1. CDR3 length: 13 residues. Per the germline V gene, CDR1 is MNHEY and CDR2 is SMNVEV (reference sequence). V dropped 5 bases and J dropped 2; count of bases not matched to a gene: 2. CDR3 loop: CASSTTGNYGYTF. CDR3 nucleotide sequence: TGTGCCAGCAGTACGACAGGGAACTATGGCTACACCTTC.

The chain recombines TRBV4-1 with TRBJ2-1, with 7 bases fitting TRBD2. The junction had 4 bases not matched to a gene; V was cut back by 1 base and J by 7 bases. This CDR3 is built from 14 residues. Germline CDR1 is MGHRA and CDR2 is YSYEKL. The CDR3 here is CASSQGGTINEQFF. CDR3 sequence (DNA): TGCGCCAGCAGCCAAGGCGGGACTATAAATGAGCAGTTCTTC.

The genes are TRBV28 and TRBJ1-5; D gene uncertain. V lost 5 bases to trimming and J lost 5 bases, with 19 bases between them. Germline V CDR1 and CDR2: MDHEN, SYDVKM. The CDR3 sequence is 16 residues long. CDR3 DNA sequence: TGTGCCAGCAGTCCCCCGAGGGCGAAGAATTATCAGCCCCAGCATTTT. This sequence encodes CASSPPRAKNYQPQHF.

V gene TRBV4-2 combines with J gene TRBJ2-2; TRBD2 matches at 7 bases. The J segment lost 0 bases and the V segment lost 3 bases, leaving 13 bases of the junction unmatched. Per the germline V gene, CDR1 is LGHNA and CDR2 is YNFKEQ. This CDR3 is 19 amino acids long. The CDR3: CASSHSIPRGGANTGELFF. The CDR3 DNA reads TGTGCCAGCAGCCATTCAATCCCCCGGGGAGGGGCGAACACCGGGGAGCTGTTTTTT.

This clone was observed once. This CDR3 reads CASSLGTGNYNQPQHF. CDR3 bases: TGCGCCAGCAGCTTGGGTACAGGGAACTACAATCAGCCCCAGCATTTT. The chain recombines TRBV5-1 with TRBJ1-5; a weak D match, TRBD1 (6 bases). The CDR3 totals 16 residues. V was pared by 0 bases and J by 3 bases, with 13 bases between. In germline, CDR1 is SGHRS, CDR2 YFSETQ.

The CDR3 sequence is CASSPDRADTQYF. CDR3 in DNA: TGTGCCAGCAGCCCCGACAGAGCAGATACGCAGTATTTT. The rearrangement links TRBV2 to TRBJ2-3; D may be TRBD1 (5 bases). The CDR3 is made up of 13 amino acids. V lost 6 bases to trimming and J lost 4 bases, with 11 bases between them. Germline CDR1 and CDR2: SNHLY and FYNNEI.